This paragraph covers one T cell receptor (beta chain) sequence. These data belong to a study of blood T cell repertoires in COVID-19. The method was immunoSEQ multiplex PCR; TCRdb's version includes in-frame clones alone and lacks a portion of them. Here the sample spans fewer than 150,000 clones, roughly four fifths being singletons. Trimming took 6 bases from V and 8 from J, leaving 16 bases between them. Germline loops: CDR1 KGHSH, CDR2 LQKENI. The CDR3 extends over 13 amino acids. The receptor's source is a woman at least 80 years old with acute or convalescent COVID-19. The V call is TRBV18, the J call TRBJ1-2; TRBD1 is a possible D gene (5 bases). The sequenced material came from peripheral blood. CDR3 nucleotide sequence: TGTGCCAGCTCCGCAGGGCTCTCAGGCGGCTACACCTTC. Residues: CASSAGLSGGYTF. The variable domain in full, with the rest retrieved from reference TRBV18 and TRBJ1-2, is NAGVMQNPRHLVRRRGQEARLRCSPMKGHSHVYWYRQLPEEGLKFMVYLQKENIIDESGMPKERFSAEFPKEGPSILRIQQVVRGDSAAYFCASSAGLSGGYTFGSGTRLTVV.